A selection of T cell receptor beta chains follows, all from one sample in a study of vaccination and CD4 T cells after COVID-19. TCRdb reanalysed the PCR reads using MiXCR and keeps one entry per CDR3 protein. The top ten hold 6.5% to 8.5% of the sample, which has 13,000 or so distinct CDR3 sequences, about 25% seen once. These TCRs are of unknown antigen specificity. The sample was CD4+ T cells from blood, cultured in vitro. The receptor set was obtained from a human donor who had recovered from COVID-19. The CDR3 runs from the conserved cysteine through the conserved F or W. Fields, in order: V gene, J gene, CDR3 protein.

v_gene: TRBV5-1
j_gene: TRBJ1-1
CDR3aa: CASSQGQQGAGNTEAFF

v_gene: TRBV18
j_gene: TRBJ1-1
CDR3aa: CASYGTPNTEAFF

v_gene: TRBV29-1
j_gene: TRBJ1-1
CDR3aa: CSVRTGLNTEAFF

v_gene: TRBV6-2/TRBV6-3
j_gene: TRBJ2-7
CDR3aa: CASSYSNAGRYEQYF

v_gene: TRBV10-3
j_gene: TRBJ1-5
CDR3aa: CAISDSRGAQHF

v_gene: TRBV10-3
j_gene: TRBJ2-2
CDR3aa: CAILTEITGELFF

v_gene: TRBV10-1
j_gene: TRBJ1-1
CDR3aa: CASVGRLGTEAFF

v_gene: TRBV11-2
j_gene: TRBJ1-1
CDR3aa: CASSLRDIQNTEAFF

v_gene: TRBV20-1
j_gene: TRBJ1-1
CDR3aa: CSAKTGAMNTEAFF

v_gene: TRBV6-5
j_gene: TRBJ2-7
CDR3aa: CASSYSKVWSSYEQYF

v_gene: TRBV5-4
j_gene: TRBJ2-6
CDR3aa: CASSPSRLAGANVLTF